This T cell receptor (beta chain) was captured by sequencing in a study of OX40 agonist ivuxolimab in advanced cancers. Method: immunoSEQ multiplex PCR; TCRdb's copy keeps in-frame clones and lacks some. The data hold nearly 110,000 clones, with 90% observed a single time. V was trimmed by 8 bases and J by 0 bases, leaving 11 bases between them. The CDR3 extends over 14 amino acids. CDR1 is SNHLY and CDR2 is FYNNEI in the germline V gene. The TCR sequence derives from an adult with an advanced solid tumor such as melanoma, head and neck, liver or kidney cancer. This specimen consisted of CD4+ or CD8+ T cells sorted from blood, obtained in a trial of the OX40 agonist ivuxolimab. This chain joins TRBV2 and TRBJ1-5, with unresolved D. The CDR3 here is CASRASYSNQPQHF. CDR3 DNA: TGTGCCAGCCGTGCAAGCTATAGCAATCAGCCCCAGCATTTT.